What follows describes a single T cell receptor (beta chain). Its antigen remains unidentified. The input lacks base qualities; no much larger clone sits a single base away. The sample is drawn from a study of shared clonotypes between healthy human individuals (dated by TCRdb to 2020 to 2022). For context, the study as a whole: A couple of women and a few men aged 18 to 49 years were included in the cohort. For each donor, CD4 naive and CD4 memory were each given three plates, CD8 naive was given two plates, and CD8 memory was given one plate. Blood TCR repertoires of about five healthy adults were deeply sequenced to estimate repertoire size and the extent of clonotype sharing between individuals. Different laboratories and diverse techniques were used to prepare libraries and sequence TCR repertoires, to increase sequencing depth and limit assay-specific biases. Between about 0.8 and 9.5 billion PBMCs per donor were obtained by leukapheresis.

The CDR3 goes from the cysteine to the phenylalanine over 14 residues. Only the CDR3 part of the read is kept: 42 bases, read in frame from the first base. The germline V gene yields SNHLY for CDR1 and FYNNEI for CDR2. V loses 8 bases, J loses 0 bases, and the germline ends lie 11 bases apart. Overall study results and their limits: Larger estimated clonotype richness was generally found for naive subsets than for memory subsets. Based on pairwise subsampling, the degree of clonotype sharing among donors was expected to be affected by sequencing depth. Sampling was restricted to blood, and TCR repertoires in tissues likely differ from the TCR repertoires found in blood. Compared with non-shared clonotypes, clonotypes shared by all four sorted-subset donors had higher generation probabilities. Even with the large sequencing depth, rarefaction of the sorted-subset datasets indicated that sequencing was incomplete. The small number of donors limited the genetic and exposure-history diversity represented. Sharing across several donors was observed for roughly 5.4% of naive CD4, less than 4% of naive CD8, 2% to 2.5% of memory CD4, and around 0.44% of memory CD8 clonotypes.

The donors were healthy, HIV-negative adults who had no recently reported acute infections or vaccinations. Every donor was a Caucasian adult living in Nashville, Tennessee, USA. Magnetic negative selection was used to enrich CD4+ T cells, after which naive cells were positively selected on CD45RA and the negative fraction became the memory subset. After blood collection by leukapheresis, PBMCs were isolated using Ficoll-Histopaque density gradient centrifugation and then cryopreserved in the vapor phase of liquid nitrogen. Analytical flow cytometry was used to check the purity and quantity of each magnetically sorted T cell population. Genomic DNA was isolated from each sorted fraction and quantified by UV absorbance on a Nanodrop 2000c. Using the deep immunoSEQ assay, TCR CDR3 regions were amplified from genomic DNA by multiplex PCR. Genomic DNA extracted from each cell subset was distributed evenly over all wells of several immunoSEQ 96-well plates, and each plate served as one replicate. For sorted subsets, roughly 190 ng of genomic DNA, equivalent to around 29,000 T cell genomes, went into each replicate PCR. Purified libraries were quantified with a Qubit 3.0 fluorometer, sized on a Bioanalyzer 2100, and re-quantified with the KAPA Library Quantification kit. Every immunoSEQ 96-well plate was sequenced on a separate single-read 150-cycle Illumina NextSeq 550 flow cell. The original pipeline was this. Because the immunoSEQ output held only junctional sequences and lacked quality scores, the filtering could not match the filtering applied to full-length reads. Sequences were annotated with PyIR, a Python wrapper for IgBLAST v1.9, and V/J genes and CDR3 were assigned using IMGT germline references. Reads with weak V/J assignments (E-value above 1e-6), missing CDR3, stop codons, out-of-frame junctions, or ambiguous translated residues were removed. V3J clonotypes were defined as sequences sharing an identical inferred V gene, J gene, and CDR3 amino acid sequence. The percentage overlap between two repertoires was calculated by dividing the number of shared unique clonotypes by the size of the smaller repertoire. Richness of each repertoire was evaluated using RTK rarefaction, the Chao1 estimator, and Recon v2.1 estimates of unobserved clonotypes. OLGA was used to compute generation probabilities for all TCRbeta clonotypes that the gDNA method yielded from a handful of donors. The immuneACCESS repertoire file appears here via TCRdb, limited to in-frame rearrangements. These files lack a portion of the clones; in checked studies, under half of the deficit traces to unresolved V genes, and the cause of the others is not known. D and trimming were read from the DNA, whereas the V and J calls and clone size are those reported in that table. Across this sample there are more than 2,000,000 clones, with about 92% seen only once. Clones ranked in the top ten supply about 0.13% of the sample.

The sequenced sample was naive CD4+ T cells sorted from blood. Explained via the paper, the cell subset or site label denotes: CD45RA+ positively selected. This receptor was identified in a man aged 18 to 35 in good health. The V and J segments used are TRBV2 and TRBJ2-1, with TRBD2 perhaps the D gene, on 6 matching bases. Read as DNA, the sequence is TGTGCCAGCCGACTGACTAGCTCCTACAATGAGCAGTTCTTC. Its protein product is CASRLTSSYNEQFF.